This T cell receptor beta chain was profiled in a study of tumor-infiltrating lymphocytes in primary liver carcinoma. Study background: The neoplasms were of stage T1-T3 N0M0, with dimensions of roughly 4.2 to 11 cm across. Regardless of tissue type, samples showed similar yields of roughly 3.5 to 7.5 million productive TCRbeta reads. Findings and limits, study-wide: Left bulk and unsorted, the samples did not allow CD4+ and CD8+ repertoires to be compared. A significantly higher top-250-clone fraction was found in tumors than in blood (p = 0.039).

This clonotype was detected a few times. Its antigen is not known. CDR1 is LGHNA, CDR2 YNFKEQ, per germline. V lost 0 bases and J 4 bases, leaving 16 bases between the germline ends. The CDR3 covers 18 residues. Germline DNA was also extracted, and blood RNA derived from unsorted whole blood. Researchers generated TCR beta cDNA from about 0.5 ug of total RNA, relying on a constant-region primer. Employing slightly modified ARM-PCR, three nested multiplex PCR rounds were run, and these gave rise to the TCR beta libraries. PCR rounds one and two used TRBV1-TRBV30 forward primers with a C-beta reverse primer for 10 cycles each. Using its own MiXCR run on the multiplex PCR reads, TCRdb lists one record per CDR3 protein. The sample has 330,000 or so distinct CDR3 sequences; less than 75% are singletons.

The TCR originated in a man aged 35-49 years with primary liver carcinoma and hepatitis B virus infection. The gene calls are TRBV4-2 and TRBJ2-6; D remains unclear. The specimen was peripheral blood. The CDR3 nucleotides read TGTGCCAGCAGCCAAGATCGGCCTGCCAGGTCGGGGGCCAACGTCCTGACTTTC. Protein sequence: CASSQDRPARSGANVLTF.